Following are 10 T cell receptor beta chains from one sample sequenced in a study of blood T cell repertoires in COVID-19. Clones were sequenced by immunoSEQ multiplex PCR, and TCRdb holds only the in-frame ones, with some missing. The sample lists around 180,000 clones; approximately 89% were seen once. Sequenced material: PBMCs or T cells enriched from blood (not recorded which). The receptors derive from a woman in her 40s with acute COVID-19.

This CDR3 reads CASSESQGALNTEAFF. For the CDR3, the DNA is TGTGCCAGCAGTGAATCACAGGGGGCCTTGAACACTGAAGCTTTCTTT. V gene TRBV2 combines with J gene TRBJ1-1, with TRBD1 matching over 9 bases. The CDR3 totals 16 residues. Trimming at V came to 2 bases and at J to 0 bases, leaving 4 bases not matched to a gene. Germline V gives CDR1 SNHLY, CDR2 FYNNEI.

CDR3 coding DNA: TGTGCCAGCAGCCAAATTGGACAGGCGGCCTACGAGCAGTACTTC. Its translation is CASSQIGQAAYEQYF. V gene TRBV4-2 combines with J gene TRBJ2-7, with TRBD1 matching 7 bases. Trimming removed 2 bases from V and 2 bases from J; junction bases left unmatched: 6. This CDR3 region has 15 residues. Per the germline V gene, CDR1 is LGHNA and CDR2 is YNFKEQ.

The chain is built from TRBV18 and TRBJ2-1; TRBD2 matches at 13 bases. V shed 3 bases, J shed 4 bases, and the junction held 3 bases outside the gene matches. The germline V gene encodes CDR1 KGHSH and CDR2 LQKENI. The CDR3 covers 16 residues. The CDR3 DNA sequence: TGTGCCAGCTCACCCAGGACTAGCGGGGGATACAATGAGCAGTTCTTC. This encodes CASSPRTSGGYNEQFF.

This clone has a single count. The CDR3, as DNA: TGCGCCAGCAGCCAAGGTGGGGCAGGACAGACCTACGAGCAGTACTTC. Protein: CASSQGGAGQTYEQYF. The rearrangement joins TRBV4-1 to TRBJ2-7; TRBD1 is a possible D gene (6 bases). Trimming took 1 base from V and 2 from J, leaving 15 bases between them. The germline gives CDR1 MGHRA, CDR2 YSYEKL. The CDR3 extends over 16 amino acids.

The chain joins TRBV4-3 to TRBJ2-1; weak D call: TRBD2 (6 bases). This CDR3 contains 17 residues. V dropped 3 bases and J dropped 6 bases, with 21 bases sitting between them. In germline, CDR1 is LGHNA, CDR2 YSLEER. CDR3 protein: CASSHGRTGTSPNEQFF. The CDR3 nucleotides are TGCGCCAGCAGCCACGGAAGAACCGGGACTTCACCCAATGAGCAGTTCTTC.

CDR3: CASSVEGQPGNTIYF. DNA of the CDR3: TGTGCCAGCAGCGTAGAGGGACAGCCTGGAAACACCATATATTTT. This rearrangement joins TRBV9 to TRBJ1-3; 7 bases line up with TRBD1. Losses at the gene ends were 0 bases for V and 2 bases for J; bases not matched to a gene: 2. Germline V CDR1 and CDR2: SGDLS, YYNGEE. This CDR3 contains 15 residues.

The CDR3 loop is CASSLTEPGYGYTF. CDR3 DNA: TGTGCCAGCAGCTTGACAGAGCCGGGCTATGGCTACACCTTC. The V gene is TRBV7-9, the J gene TRBJ1-2; D is perhaps TRBD1 (5 bases). The V gene's germline CDR1 is SEHNR and CDR2 FQNEAQ (reference sequence). Trimming pared 3 bases from V and 4 bases from J, leaving 12 bases between. The CDR3 is made up of 14 amino acids.

This clone was detected only once. This rearrangement joins TRBV6-1 to TRBJ2-1; perhaps TRBD2 as D (5 bases). The length of the CDR3 is 15 residues. CDR1 and CDR2 (germline): MNHNS, SASEGT. V shed 0 bases and J shed 12 bases, with 18 bases lying between them. The CDR3: CASSEASVGAGGQFF. CDR3 nucleotides: TGTGCCAGCAGTGAAGCCTCCGTCGGCGCCGGAGGGCAGTTCTTC.

This clone was observed a few times. The V call is TRBV10-1, the J call TRBJ1-1; D remains ambiguous. The V and J ends lost 11 bases and 2 bases respectively, with 18 bases between them. Germline loops: CDR1 WNHNN, CDR2 SYGVQD (reference sequence). This CDR3 is 14 amino acids long. The CDR3 sequence is CAPGIGLENTEAFF. CDR3 nucleotides: TGCGCCCCGGGTATTGGGTTAGAAAACACTGAAGCTTTCTTT.

The chain has TRBV12-5 and TRBJ2-7; D perhaps matches TRBD1 (5 bases). V lost 7 bases to trimming and J lost 3 bases, with 16 bases between them. Germline values: CDR1 LGHNT, CDR2 FRNRAP. This CDR3 comprises 14 residues. This CDR3 reads CASALDIVRYEQYF. For the CDR3, the DNA is TGTGCTAGTGCTCTGGACATAGTTCGCTACGAGCAGTACTTC.